This T cell receptor (beta chain) originates from a study of beta chain features in type 1 diabetes. CD45RO/CCR7/CD25/CD127/CD95/CD27 sorting isolated CD4+ naive, central memory, regulatory and stem cell-like memory cells. Looked up from germline, CDR1 is SGDLS and CDR2 is YYNGEE. The ends were cut back, 6 bases at V and 1 base at J, with 14 bases in the middle. The length of the CDR3 is 15 residues. The whole isolated RNA underwent reverse transcription, so sequencing captured expressed TCRB transcripts. Libraries were prepared by immunoSEQ multiplex PCR; TCRdb keeps only in-frame clonotypes and omits some of them. This sample has roughly 400,000 clones, with approximately 15% found just once. Remarks on this clone: Antigen specificity is unknown.

Overall study findings and caveats: More deletions and fewer insertions at VDJ junctions were seen in type 1 diabetes patients. Researchers could not determine here whether HLA type influences TCRB rearrangement. The naive, central memory and Treg TCRB repertoires showed an apparent similarity that was greater among patients than among healthy donors.

Sequenced: naive CD4+ T cells from blood. The V and J genes are TRBV9 and TRBJ1-5, with D tentatively TRBD1 (5 bases). The receptor's source is a woman aged 18-30 years in good health. Here the CDR3 DNA reads TGTGCCAGCACGAAGGGGCCGACGAGCAATCAGCCCCAGCATTTT. Translation: CASTKGPTSNQPQHF.